This TCR beta chain was identified in a study of T cell repertoires in cytomegalovirus infection. This CDR3 has 14 residues. V was clipped by 9 bases and J by 2 bases; unmatched bases: 8. TCRdb used MiXCR to reprocess the reads, holding one entry per CDR3 protein. This sample has approximately 700,000 distinct CDR3 sequences, with under 40% found just once. This clonotype appeared a few times. This sequence was found in a human donor in good health (CMV status not recorded). Some clones in this sample may be carry-over from other donors' samples. Sequencing input: PBMCs. The V call is TRBV12-3 or TRBV12-4, the J call TRBJ2-5; TRBD1 aligns across 8 bases. The CDR3 DNA sequence: TGTGCCAGTGCACCACAGGGGGAACAAGAGACCCAGTACTTC. Protein sequence: CASAPQGEQETQYF.